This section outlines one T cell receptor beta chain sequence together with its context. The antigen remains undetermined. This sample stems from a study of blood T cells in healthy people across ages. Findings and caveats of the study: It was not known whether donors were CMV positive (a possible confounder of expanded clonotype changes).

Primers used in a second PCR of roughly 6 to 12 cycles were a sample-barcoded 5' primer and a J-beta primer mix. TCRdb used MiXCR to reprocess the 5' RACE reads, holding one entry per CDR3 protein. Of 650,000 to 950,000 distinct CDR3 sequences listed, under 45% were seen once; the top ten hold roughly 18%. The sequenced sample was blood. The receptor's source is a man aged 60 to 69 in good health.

The CDR3 nucleotides are TGTGCCAGCACAACCCCGGCCAGGGGAGGCGGCTACACCTTC. Translating gives CASTTPARGGGYTF. The rearrangement links TRBV12-3 or TRBV12-4 to TRBJ1-2, with a tentative D call TRBD1 (6 bases). The V gene lost 7 bases and the J gene lost 8 bases, with 20 bases spanning the gap. The CDR3 runs to 14 residues.